This T cell receptor (beta chain) was sequenced during a study of blood T cell repertoires in COVID-19. Study in general: The United States, Italy and Spain provided the acute and convalescent COVID-19 samples. T cells, B-cell-depleted T cells, or PBMCs supplied cDNA or gDNA.

In the authors' workflow: Reference gene primer amplification gave estimated nucleated cell counts. Measured with immunoSEQ multiplex PCR; TCRdb has only the in-frame clones, and not every one. V and J calls and clone size are given by that table; D and trimming were obtained from the DNA. The data hold around 210,000 clones, with over 75% observed a single time. The CDR3 has 13 amino acids. Between the trimmed V and J ends, which lost 6 bases and 4 bases, there was a span of 12 bases. In germline, CDR1 is SNHLY, CDR2 FYNNEI. Seattle patient enrollment occurred during active infection, with longitudinal follow-up thereafter.

The receptor was derived from a man aged 45 to 65 with COVID-19, enrolled during active disease. The gene calls are TRBV2 and TRBJ1-1, with D tentatively TRBD1 (6 bases). Source material: peripheral blood. The CDR3 DNA reads as TGTGCCAGCAGCCGAGACAGGTCCACTGAAGCTTTCTTT. As protein: CASSRDRSTEAFF.